One and the same sample provided the 21 T cell receptor beta chains below, sequenced in a study of blood T cell repertoires in COVID-19. Data came from immunoSEQ multiplex PCR; TCRdb stores just in-frame clones and leaves some out. Of under 40,000 clones listed, over 85% are singletons. Sequenced sample: peripheral blood. The receptors stem from a human donor with active COVID-19. The donor label of this sample is uncertain.

The J gene is TRBJ2-2, the V gene TRBV11-2; TRBD2 matches at 11 bases. Germline V gene lookup returns CDR1 SGHAT and CDR2 FQNNGV. Germline trimming cut 5 bases from V and 7 bases from J; bases unmatched to any gene: 6. This CDR3 comprises 15 residues. Here the CDR3 reads CASSILAGVVGELFF. The DNA of the CDR3 is TGTGCCAGCAGCATACTAGCGGGAGTTGTCGGGGAGCTGTTTTTT.

The chain is built from TRBV28 and TRBJ2-5, with D possibly TRBD2 on 6 matching bases. Germline-derived CDR1 and CDR2 are MDHEN and SYDVKM. The CDR3 spans 15 residues. V was cut by 7 bases and J by 5 bases, with 20 bases left in between. This CDR3 reads CASTRQFGGRETQYF. As DNA, the CDR3 is TGTGCCAGCACTCGTCAATTTGGGGGGAGGGAGACCCAGTACTTC.

DNA of the CDR3: TGTGCCAGCAGCTCCAGCTCCTACGAGCAGTACTTC. Translation gives CASSSSSYEQYF. This chain joins TRBV28 and TRBJ2-7; no clear D gene. The CDR3 has 12 residues. Per the germline V gene, CDR1 is MDHEN and CDR2 is SYDVKM. Trimming left V 6 bases short and J 0 bases short, with 6 bases between.

The rearrangement joins TRBV12-3 or TRBV12-4 to TRBJ1-2; 7 bases fit TRBD1. Trimming cost V 5 bases and J 4 bases; bases outside gene matches: 4. The CDR3 is made up of 13 amino acids. CDR3 DNA: TGTGCCAGCAGTAACGACAGGGCCTATGGCTACACCTTC. Its translation: CASSNDRAYGYTF.

V is TRBV6-5 and J is TRBJ1-6; D possibly corresponds to TRBD1 (6 bases). Germline CDR1 reads MNHEY; CDR2 reads SVGAGI. The CDR3 covers 14 residues. V was trimmed by 6 bases and J by 10 bases, leaving 16 bases between them. The CDR3 DNA sequence: TGTGCCAGCAGCATACAGGGTATAGGGTCACCCCTCCACTTT. Its translation: CASSIQGIGSPLHF.

This chain joins TRBV4-2 and TRBJ1-5; the D is unclear. The germline gives CDR1 LGHNA, CDR2 YNFKEQ. The CDR3 length is 13 residues. V lost 2 bases and J lost 0, with 2 bases in between. This chain's CDR3 is CASSQYSNQPQHF. Here the CDR3 DNA reads TGTGCCAGCAGCCAATATAGCAATCAGCCCCAGCATTTT.

The chain couples TRBV5-1 to TRBJ2-2, with 8 positions matching TRBD2. The CDR3 length is 16 residues. Germline values: CDR1 SGHRS, CDR2 YFSETQ. V dropped 4 bases and J dropped 2; count of bases not matched to a gene: 7. The CDR3 is CASSTSGGFNTGELFF. CDR3 DNA: TGCGCCAGCAGCACCTCGGGGGGGTTTAACACCGGGGAGCTGTTTTTT.

This clone showed up just once. V gene TRBV28 combines with J gene TRBJ1-6; no clear D. The V gene lost 8 bases and the J gene lost 9 bases, with 14 bases spanning the gap. This CDR3 has 13 amino acids. Germline assignment: CDR1 MDHEN and CDR2 SYDVKM. The CDR3 loop reads CASGLVMSSPLHF. CDR3 sequence (DNA): TGTGCCAGCGGGCTTGTAATGAGTTCACCCCTCCACTTT.

The chain joins TRBV15 to TRBJ2-7, with D unresolved. There are 12 residues in the CDR3. Per the germline V gene, CDR1 is LNHNV and CDR2 is YYDKDF (reference sequence). V lost 3 bases and J 6 bases, leaving 9 bases between the germline ends. CDR3 coding DNA: TGTGCCACCAGCAGGGCGCGGAGCGAGCAGTACTTC. This gives the protein CATSRARSEQYF.

The J gene is TRBJ1-4, the V gene TRBV5-1; 9 nucleotides match TRBD1. Germline V gene sequence: CDR1 SGHRS, CDR2 YFSETQ. The V segment lost 2 bases and the J segment 7 bases; nucleotides outside the gene matches: 12. The CDR3 spans 17 residues. CDR3 DNA sequence: TGCGCCAGCAGCTTACAGGGGGCTAGTGTCTATGGTGAAAAACTGTTTTTT. Amino acids: CASSLQGASVYGEKLFF. Variable domain in full (rest from reference TRBV5-1 and TRBJ1-4): KAGVTQTPRYLIKTRGQQVTLSCSPISGHRSVSWYQQTPGQGLQFLFEYFSETQRNKGNFPGRFSGRQFSNSRSEMNVSTLELGDSALYLCASSLQGASVYGEKLFFGSGTQLSVL.

The CDR3 DNA reads as TGCGCCAGCGGAGGAGCAGGGGGACACAATGAGCAGTTCTTC. Encoded protein: CASGGAGGHNEQFF. The chain employs TRBV5-1 and TRBJ2-1; 7 nucleotides agree with TRBD1. CDR3 size: 14 residues. V was pared by 7 bases and J by 5 bases, with 9 bases of the junction left unmatched. In germline, CDR1 is SGHRS, CDR2 YFSETQ.

The chain has TRBV28 and TRBJ1-1; D not resolved. The germline V gene encodes CDR1 MDHEN and CDR2 SYDVKM. The CDR3 spans 12 residues. Deletions cut 6 bases from V and 7 bases from J, with 12 bases between. Here the CDR3 reads CASRPDIYEAFF. Written as DNA, the CDR3 is TGTGCCAGCAGGCCCGACATCTATGAAGCTTTCTTT.

The rearrangement joins TRBV27 to TRBJ2-7; no definite D call. With 3 bases removed from V and 0 bases from J, the gap between germline ends came to 6 bases. The germline CDR1 and CDR2 sequences are MNHEY and SMNVEV (reference sequence). The CDR3 is made up of 13 amino acids. Here the CDR3 reads CASSLHSSYEQYF. CDR3 DNA sequence: TGTGCCAGCAGTTTGCACAGCTCCTACGAGCAGTACTTC.

V usage is TRBV5-1 and J usage is TRBJ2-3; 9 positions agree with TRBD2. With 4 bases clipped from V and 4 bases from J, the junction kept 7 bases outside the gene matches. This CDR3 has 15 amino acids. Germline CDR1 is SGHRS and CDR2 is YFSETQ. In DNA, the CDR3 is TGCGCCAGCAGCACGGGACTAGCAGGCGCAGATACGCAGTATTTT. Translation gives CASSTGLAGADTQYF.

The J gene is TRBJ2-7, the V gene TRBV4-3, with TRBD2 matching 11 bases. Germline assignment: CDR1 LGHNA and CDR2 YSLEER. Germline trimming cut 5 bases from V and 4 bases from J; bases unmatched to any gene: 10. The CDR3 totals 16 residues. The CDR3 spells CASSAQTGTSGYEQYF. DNA for the CDR3: TGCGCCAGCAGCGCACAAACCGGGACTAGCGGATACGAGCAGTACTTC.

The rearrangement links TRBV9 to TRBJ2-4, with D possibly TRBD1 on 5 matching bases. The CDR3 length is 13 residues. The V end lost 2 bases, the J end lost 8 bases, and 11 bases lay between the germline ends. Germline values: CDR1 SGDLS, CDR2 YYNGEE. Written as DNA, the CDR3 is TGTGCCAGCAGCGTCAGGGATTGGGACATTCAGTACTTC. Its translation is CASSVRDWDIQYF.

The CDR3 protein is CASSRGGAGDTQYF. The CDR3 DNA follows: TGCGCCAGCAGCCGAGGAGGGGCAGGAGATACGCAGTATTTT. The chain links TRBV5-1 to TRBJ2-3; D is perhaps TRBD2 (6 bases). Per germline, CDR1 SGHRS and CDR2 YFSETQ. This CDR3 has 14 amino acids. Trimming removed 4 bases at V and 5 bases at J, with 14 bases between.

Only one count was recorded for this clone. The chain employs TRBV6-5 and TRBJ2-7; possible D gene TRBD2, 5 bases. Germline V gene lookup returns CDR1 MNHEY and CDR2 SVGAGI. This CDR3 spans 14 amino acids. With 2 bases removed from V and 7 bases from J, the gap between germline ends came to 15 bases. Here the CDR3 reads CASSYTRTYLEQYF. The CDR3 nucleotides read TGTGCCAGCAGTTACACCAGGACTTACTTAGAGCAGTACTTC.

This clone was recorded once. The chain couples TRBV4-1 to TRBJ1-2, with a possible D match to TRBD1 (6 bases). The CDR3 has 15 residues. Germline V gives CDR1 MGHRA, CDR2 YSYEKL. Trimming took off 4 bases at V and 1 base at J, with 13 bases between the two ends. The CDR3 nucleotides are TGCGCCAGCAGCCCGACAGGAGATCATAACTATGGCTACACCTTC. This encodes CASSPTGDHNYGYTF.

The chain uses TRBV6-6 and TRBJ2-7; 11 bases fit TRBD2. The CDR3 is 16 residues long. The germline gives CDR1 MNHNY, CDR2 SVGAGI (reference sequence). Trimming removed 6 bases from V and 2 bases from J; junction bases left unmatched: 9. The chain's CDR3 is CASRDRTSGFTYEQYF. CDR3 coding DNA: TGTGCCAGCAGAGATCGGACTAGCGGGTTCACCTACGAGCAGTACTTC.

The chain carries TRBV19 and TRBJ2-7; D might be TRBD1 (6 bases). Germline V gene lookup returns CDR1 LNHDA and CDR2 SQIVND (reference sequence). Deletions cut 4 bases from V and 3 bases from J, with 22 bases between. The CDR3 consists of 17 residues. This CDR3 is CASSTRLLTGGGYEQYF. The CDR3 DNA sequence: TGTGCCAGTAGTACCCGATTATTGACAGGAGGTGGCTACGAGCAGTACTTC.